This entry lists 15 T cell receptor beta chains sequenced from one sample in a study of T cell responses to AZD1222 COVID-19 vaccine. The repertoire was sequenced with immunoSEQ multiplex PCR; TCRdb's copy has only in-frame clones and lacks some. The table has 90,000 to 150,000 clones, 70% to 90% seen once. The specimen was peripheral blood, collected 28 days after the second AZD1222 dose. These receptors all come from an adult who received the AZD1222 COVID-19 vaccine.

The rearrangement uses TRBV9 and TRBJ1-4; TRBD1 might be the D (5 bases). Trimming removed 4 bases at V and 1 base at J, with 11 bases between. The CDR3 consists of 15 residues. Germline V gives CDR1 SGDLS, CDR2 YYNGEE. The CDR3 spells CASSPWGGTNEKLFF. CDR3 nucleotide sequence: TGTGCCAGCAGCCCCTGGGGGGGAACTAATGAAAAACTGTTTTTT.

The J gene is TRBJ2-6, the V gene TRBV6-5, with D perhaps matching TRBD1 (6 bases). With 8 bases removed from V and 0 bases from J, the gap between germline ends came to 8 bases. The CDR3 sequence is 14 residues long. The germline V gene encodes CDR1 MNHEY and CDR2 SVGAGI. CDR3 amino acids: CASDRFSGANVLTF. The CDR3 DNA sequence: TGTGCCAGCGACAGGTTCTCTGGGGCCAACGTCCTGACTTTC.

The chain has TRBV6-5 and TRBJ2-7, with D hard to call. Germline V gene sequence: CDR1 MNHEY, CDR2 SVGAGI. The CDR3 spans 14 residues. V lost 8 bases and J 2 bases, leaving 16 bases between the germline ends. The CDR3 loop reads CASQIGPAPYEQYF. CDR3 bases: TGTGCCAGCCAGATAGGGCCTGCCCCCTACGAGCAGTACTTC.

The chain recombines TRBV29-1 with TRBJ2-1, with no clear D. Trimming removed 3 bases at V and 3 bases at J, with 18 bases between. The CDR3 loop spans 16 amino acids. Germline V gene sequence: CDR1 SQVTM, CDR2 ANQGSEA. The CDR3 region is CSVDGLGPFLYNEQFF. The CDR3 DNA reads as TGCAGCGTTGACGGATTGGGTCCGTTCCTCTACAATGAGCAGTTCTTC.

The CDR3 here is CASSFAGDSYEQYF. Written as DNA, the CDR3 is TGCGCCAGCAGCTTTGCGGGTGACTCCTACGAGCAGTACTTC. V gene TRBV5-1 combines with J gene TRBJ2-7; D might be TRBD2 (5 bases). This CDR3 contains 14 residues. Trimming stripped 2 bases from V and 0 bases from J, with 9 bases between. CDR1 is SGHRS, CDR2 YFSETQ, per germline.

The chain uses TRBV7-3 and TRBJ2-1; D unclear. This CDR3 is built from 14 residues. The germline CDR1 and CDR2 sequences are SGHTA and FQGTGA. V lost 4 bases and J lost 7, with 14 bases in between. CDR3 sequence: CASSYGDQGNEQFF. CDR3 sequence (DNA): TGTGCCAGCAGCTACGGAGACCAAGGAAATGAGCAGTTCTTC.

The rearrangement links TRBV6-5 to TRBJ2-7; tentative D call: TRBD2 (5 bases). This CDR3 is built from 12 residues. Germline CDR1 MNHEY, CDR2 SVGAGI. V lost 6 bases to trimming and J lost 3 bases, with 9 bases between them. DNA for the CDR3: TGTGCCAGCAGCCCGGGATTCTACGAGCAGTACTTC. Its protein is CASSPGFYEQYF.

J is TRBJ2-3 and V is TRBV7-2; a possible D gene is TRBD1 (5 bases). The V gene's germline CDR1 is SGHTA and CDR2 FQGNSA. This CDR3 region has 15 residues. V was clipped by 2 bases and J by 5 bases, with 14 bases between them. CDR3 sequence: CASSLSKGVKDTQYF. The CDR3 region has the DNA TGTGCCAGCAGCTTAAGTAAAGGGGTAAAAGATACGCAGTATTTT.

The V call is TRBV28, the J call TRBJ2-3; unclear D gene. The CDR3 runs to 12 residues. Trimming stripped 4 bases from V and 2 bases from J, with 4 bases between. Germline V CDR1 and CDR2: MDHEN, SYDVKM. The CDR3 loop is CASSSDTDTQYF. CDR3 coding DNA: TGTGCCAGCAGTTCAGACACAGATACGCAGTATTTT.

The chain has TRBV5-4 and TRBJ2-5; possible D gene TRBD2, 5 bases. With 0 bases removed from V and 7 bases from J, the gap between germline ends came to 13 bases. CDR1 is SGHNT, CDR2 YYREEE, per germline (reference sequence). The CDR3 sequence is 14 residues long. CDR3 coding DNA: TGTGCCAGCAGCTTGGGACGGTTTGAGGGGACCCAGTACTTC. It translates to CASSLGRFEGTQYF.

The J gene is TRBJ1-1, the V gene TRBV2; D is possibly TRBD1 (6 bases). This CDR3 has 11 residues. The germline V gene has CDR1 SNHLY and CDR2 FYNNEI. V lost 6 bases and J lost 6, with 8 bases in between. DNA of the CDR3: TGTGCCAGCAGACAGGGTCCTGAAGCTTTCTTT. Its translation is CASRQGPEAFF. Looking up the rest from reference TRBV2 and TRBJ1-1 gives the full variable domain: EPEVTQTPSHQVTQMGQEVILRCVPISNHLYFYWYRQILGQKVEFLVSFYNNEISEKSEIFDDQFSVERPDGSNFTLKIRSTKLEDSAMYFCASRQGPEAFFGQGTRLTVV.

J is TRBJ2-2 and V is TRBV16; D gene uncertain. V gave up 4 bases and J gave up 0 bases, with 6 bases separating them. The germline V gene has CDR1 KGHSY and CDR2 FQNENV. The CDR3 covers 14 residues. In DNA, the CDR3 is TGTGCCAGCAGCCGAGGAGCGAACACCGGGGAGCTGTTTTTT. As protein: CASSRGANTGELFF.

The chain employs TRBV29-1 and TRBJ1-1; TRBD1 matches at 8 bases. CDR3 length: 14 residues. Germline V gives CDR1 SQVTM, CDR2 ANQGSEA. V shed 4 bases, J shed 5 bases, and the junction held 9 bases outside the gene matches. The DNA of the CDR3 is TGCAGCGTTGTTAAGGGGACAGGCAGTACTGAAGCTTTCTTT. Translation gives CSVVKGTGSTEAFF.

This chain connects TRBV19 to TRBJ1-1; D uncertain. Trimming removed 5 bases from V and 10 bases from J, with 17 bases in between. The germline V gene has CDR1 LNHDA and CDR2 SQIVND (reference sequence). This CDR3 contains 13 residues. The CDR3 sequence is CASSPGLQVGAFF. In nucleotides, the CDR3 is TGTGCCAGTAGTCCCGGTCTGCAGGTCGGAGCTTTCTTT.

This rearrangement joins TRBV6-5 to TRBJ1-4; D call uncertain. There are 15 residues in the CDR3. Germline assignment: CDR1 MNHEY and CDR2 SVGAGI. Trimming removed 0 bases at V and 5 bases at J, with 10 bases between. The DNA of the CDR3 is TGTGCCAGCAGTTACTCGAGGCAGACAAATGAAAAACTGTTTTTT. This gives the protein CASSYSRQTNEKLFF.